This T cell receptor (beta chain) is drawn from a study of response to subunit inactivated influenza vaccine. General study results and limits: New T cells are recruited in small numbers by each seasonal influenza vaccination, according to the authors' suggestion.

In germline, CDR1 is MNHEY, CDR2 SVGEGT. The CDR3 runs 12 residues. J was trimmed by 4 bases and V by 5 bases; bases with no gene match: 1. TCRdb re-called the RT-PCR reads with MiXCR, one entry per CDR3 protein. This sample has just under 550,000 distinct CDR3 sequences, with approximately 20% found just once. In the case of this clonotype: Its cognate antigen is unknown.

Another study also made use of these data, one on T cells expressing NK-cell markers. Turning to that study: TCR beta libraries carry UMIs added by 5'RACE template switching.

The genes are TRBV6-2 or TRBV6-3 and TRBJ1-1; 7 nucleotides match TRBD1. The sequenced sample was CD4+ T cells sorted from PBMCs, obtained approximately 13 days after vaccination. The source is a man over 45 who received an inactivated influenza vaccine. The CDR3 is CASSHRGTEAFF. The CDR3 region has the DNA TGTGCCAGCAGTCACAGGGGCACTGAAGCTTTCTTT.